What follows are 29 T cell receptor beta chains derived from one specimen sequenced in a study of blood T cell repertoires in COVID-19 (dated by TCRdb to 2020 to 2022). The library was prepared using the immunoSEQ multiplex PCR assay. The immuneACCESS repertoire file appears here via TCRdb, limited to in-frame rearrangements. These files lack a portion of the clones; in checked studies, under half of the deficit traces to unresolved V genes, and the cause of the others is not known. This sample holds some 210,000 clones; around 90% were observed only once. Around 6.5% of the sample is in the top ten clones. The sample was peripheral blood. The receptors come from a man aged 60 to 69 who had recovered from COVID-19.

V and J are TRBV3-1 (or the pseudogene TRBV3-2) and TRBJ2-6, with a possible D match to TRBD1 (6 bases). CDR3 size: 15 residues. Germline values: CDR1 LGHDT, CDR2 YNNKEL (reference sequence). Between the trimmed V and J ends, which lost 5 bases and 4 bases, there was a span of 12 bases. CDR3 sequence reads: CASSIQGMGANVLTF. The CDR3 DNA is TGTGCCAGCAGCATTCAGGGGATGGGGGCCAACGTCCTGACTTTC.

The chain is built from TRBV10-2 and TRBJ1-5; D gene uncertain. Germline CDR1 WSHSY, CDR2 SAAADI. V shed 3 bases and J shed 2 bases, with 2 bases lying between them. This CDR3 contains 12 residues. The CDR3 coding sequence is TGCGCCAGCAGTGACGGCAATCAGCCCCAGCATTTT. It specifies CASSDGNQPQHF.

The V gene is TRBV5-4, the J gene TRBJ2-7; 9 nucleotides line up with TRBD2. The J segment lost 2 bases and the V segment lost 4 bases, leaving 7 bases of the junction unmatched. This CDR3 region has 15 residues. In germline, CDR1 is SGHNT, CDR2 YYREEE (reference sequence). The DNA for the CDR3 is TGTGCCAGCAGCCCTAATAGCGGGAGAACCTACGAGCAGTACTTC. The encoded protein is CASSPNSGRTYEQYF.

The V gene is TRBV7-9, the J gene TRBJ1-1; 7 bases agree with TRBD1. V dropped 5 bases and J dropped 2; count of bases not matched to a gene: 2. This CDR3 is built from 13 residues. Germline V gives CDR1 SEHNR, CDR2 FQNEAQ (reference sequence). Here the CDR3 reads CASSRQGNTEAFF. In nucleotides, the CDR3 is TGTGCCAGCAGCCGACAGGGTAACACTGAAGCTTTCTTT.

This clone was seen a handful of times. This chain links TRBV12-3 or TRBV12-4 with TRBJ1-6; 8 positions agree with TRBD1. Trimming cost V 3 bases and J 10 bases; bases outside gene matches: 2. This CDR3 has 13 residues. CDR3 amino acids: CASSLTGESPLHF. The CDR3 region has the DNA TGTGCCAGCAGTTTGACAGGGGAATCACCCCTCCACTTT.

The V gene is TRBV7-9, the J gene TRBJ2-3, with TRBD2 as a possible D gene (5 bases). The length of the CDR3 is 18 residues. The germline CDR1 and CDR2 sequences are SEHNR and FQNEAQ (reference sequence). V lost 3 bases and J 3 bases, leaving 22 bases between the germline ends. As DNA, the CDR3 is TGTGCCAGCAGCTTGATCTCCGAGGGAAGGAAGAAGACAGATACGCAGTATTTT. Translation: CASSLISEGRKKTDTQYF.

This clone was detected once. CDR3 region: CASSLEGTSNEKLFF. The DNA for the CDR3 is TGCGCCAGCAGCCTCGAAGGGACTTCTAATGAAAAACTGTTTTTT. This chain links TRBV4-3 with TRBJ1-4; maybe TRBD1 (5 bases). Trimming pared 4 bases from V and 3 bases from J, leaving 12 bases between. Per germline, CDR1 LGHNA and CDR2 YSLEER. The CDR3 runs to 15 residues.

As DNA, the CDR3 is TGTGCCAGCAGCCGTTCTGCCTACGAGCAGTACTTC. Its protein product is CASSRSAYEQYF. This sequence joins TRBV3-1 (or the pseudogene TRBV3-2) and TRBJ2-7; no reliable D call. This CDR3 spans 12 amino acids. The V gene lost 4 bases and the J gene lost 2 bases, with 6 bases spanning the gap. Germline assignment: CDR1 LGHDT and CDR2 YNNKEL (reference sequence).

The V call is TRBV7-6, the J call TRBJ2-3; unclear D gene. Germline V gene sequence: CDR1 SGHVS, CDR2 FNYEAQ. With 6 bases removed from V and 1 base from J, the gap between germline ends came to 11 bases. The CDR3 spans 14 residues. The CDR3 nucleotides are TGTGCCAGCAGTTTAAATGTCGGCACAGATACGCAGTATTTT. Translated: CASSLNVGTDTQYF.

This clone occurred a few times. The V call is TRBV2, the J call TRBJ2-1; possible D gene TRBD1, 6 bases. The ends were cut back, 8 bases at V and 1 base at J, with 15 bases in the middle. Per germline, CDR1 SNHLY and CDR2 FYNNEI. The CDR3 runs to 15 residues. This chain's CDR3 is CASGRWGRSYNEQFF. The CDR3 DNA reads TGTGCCAGCGGGCGATGGGGGCGGTCCTACAATGAGCAGTTCTTC.

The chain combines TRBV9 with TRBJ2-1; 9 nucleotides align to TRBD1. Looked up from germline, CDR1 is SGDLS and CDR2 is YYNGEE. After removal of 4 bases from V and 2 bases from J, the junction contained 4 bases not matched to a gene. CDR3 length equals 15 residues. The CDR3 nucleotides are TGTGCCAGCAGCTTTGGACAGGGGACCTACAATGAGCAGTTCTTC. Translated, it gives CASSFGQGTYNEQFF.

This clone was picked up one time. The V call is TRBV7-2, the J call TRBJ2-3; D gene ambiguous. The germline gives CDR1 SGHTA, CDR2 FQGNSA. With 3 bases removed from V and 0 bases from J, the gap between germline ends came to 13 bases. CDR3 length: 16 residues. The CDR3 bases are TGTGCCAGCAGCTTGATCGGCGGTACCAGCACAGATACGCAGTATTTT. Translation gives CASSLIGGTSTDTQYF.

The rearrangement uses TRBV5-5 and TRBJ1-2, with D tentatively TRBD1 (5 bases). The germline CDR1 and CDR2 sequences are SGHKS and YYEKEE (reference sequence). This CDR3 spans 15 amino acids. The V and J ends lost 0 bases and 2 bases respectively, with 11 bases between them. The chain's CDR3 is CASSLVLGVNYGYTF. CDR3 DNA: TGTGCCAGCAGCTTGGTTTTAGGGGTCAACTATGGCTACACCTTC.

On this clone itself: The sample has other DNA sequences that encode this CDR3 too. CDR3 nucleotides: TGCGCCAGCAGCTTGGCGCAGGGGGCGGGTGAGCAGTACTTC. As protein: CASSLAQGAGEQYF. This chain uses TRBV5-1 with TRBJ2-7, with 8 bases matching TRBD1. Trimming at V came to 0 bases and at J to 7 bases, leaving 6 bases not matched to a gene. Per the germline V gene, CDR1 is SGHRS and CDR2 is YFSETQ. This CDR3 is built from 14 residues.

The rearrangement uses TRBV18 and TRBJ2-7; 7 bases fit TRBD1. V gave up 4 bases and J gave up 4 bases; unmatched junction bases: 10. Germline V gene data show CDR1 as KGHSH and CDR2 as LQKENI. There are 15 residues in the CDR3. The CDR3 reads CASSRLEGAFYEQYF. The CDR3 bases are TGTGCCAGCTCACGACTTGAGGGGGCTTTTTACGAGCAGTACTTC.

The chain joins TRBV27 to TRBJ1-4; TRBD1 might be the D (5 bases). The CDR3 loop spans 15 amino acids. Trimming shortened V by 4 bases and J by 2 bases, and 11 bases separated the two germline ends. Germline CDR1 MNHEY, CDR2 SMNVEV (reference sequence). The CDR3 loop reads CASSSEGATNEKLFF. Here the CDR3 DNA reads TGTGCCAGCAGTTCCGAAGGGGCGACTAATGAAAAACTGTTTTTT. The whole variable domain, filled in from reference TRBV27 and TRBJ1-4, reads EAQVTQNPRYLITVTGKKLTVTCSQNMNHEYMSWYRQDPGLGLRQIYYSMNVEVTDKGDVPEGYKVSRKEKRNFPLILESPSPNQTSLYFCASSSEGATNEKLFFGSGTQLSVL.

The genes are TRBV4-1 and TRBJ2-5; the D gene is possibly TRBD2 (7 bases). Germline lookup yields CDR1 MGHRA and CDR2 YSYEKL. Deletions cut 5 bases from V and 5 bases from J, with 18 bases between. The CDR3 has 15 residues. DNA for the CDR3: TGCGCCAGCAGCAGAGGGGGGGGAACGAGGGAGACCCAGTACTTC. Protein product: CASSRGGGTRETQYF.

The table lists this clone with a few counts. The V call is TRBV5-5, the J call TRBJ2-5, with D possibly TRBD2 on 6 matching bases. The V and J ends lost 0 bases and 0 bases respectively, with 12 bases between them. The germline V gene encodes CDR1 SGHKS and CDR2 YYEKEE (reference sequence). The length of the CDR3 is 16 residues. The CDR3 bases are TGTGCCAGCAGCTTGGTGGGGCGGGAAAACCAAGAGACCCAGTACTTC. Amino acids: CASSLVGRENQETQYF.

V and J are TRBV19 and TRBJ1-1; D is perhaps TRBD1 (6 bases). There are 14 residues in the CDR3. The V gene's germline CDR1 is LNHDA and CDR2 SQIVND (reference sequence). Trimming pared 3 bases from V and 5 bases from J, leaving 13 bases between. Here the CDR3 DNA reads TGTGCCAGTAGTATCCTACAGGGTAGAACTGAAGCTTTCTTT. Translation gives CASSILQGRTEAFF.

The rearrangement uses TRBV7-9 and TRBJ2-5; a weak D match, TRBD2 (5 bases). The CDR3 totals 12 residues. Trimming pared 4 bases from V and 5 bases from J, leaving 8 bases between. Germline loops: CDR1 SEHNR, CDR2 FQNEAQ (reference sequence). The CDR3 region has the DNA TGTGCCAGCAGCTACCCGGGGGAGACCCAGTACTTC. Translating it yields CASSYPGETQYF.

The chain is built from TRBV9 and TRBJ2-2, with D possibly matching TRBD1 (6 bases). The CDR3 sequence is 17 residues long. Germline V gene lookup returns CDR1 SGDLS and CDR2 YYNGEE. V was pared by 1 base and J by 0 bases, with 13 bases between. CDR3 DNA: TGTGCCAGCAGCGTACCTCGGGACACCTCGAACACCGGGGAGCTGTTTTTT. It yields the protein CASSVPRDTSNTGELFF.

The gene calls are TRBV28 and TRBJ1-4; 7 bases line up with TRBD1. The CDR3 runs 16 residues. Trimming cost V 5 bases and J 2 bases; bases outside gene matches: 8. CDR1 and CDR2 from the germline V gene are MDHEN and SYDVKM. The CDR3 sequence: CASSRQGLGTNEKLFF. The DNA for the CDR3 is TGTGCCAGCAGTCGACAGGGATTGGGCACTAATGAAAAACTGTTTTTT.

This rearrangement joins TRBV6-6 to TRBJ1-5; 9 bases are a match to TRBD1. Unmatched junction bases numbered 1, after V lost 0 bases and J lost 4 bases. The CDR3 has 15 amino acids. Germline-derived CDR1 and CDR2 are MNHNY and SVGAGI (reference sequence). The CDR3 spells CASSYSGQGNQPQHF. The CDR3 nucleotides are TGTGCCAGCAGTTACTCTGGACAGGGGAATCAGCCCCAGCATTTT.

The CDR3 DNA sequence: TGTGCCAGCAGCTTAGAGGGGACTAGCGGGGCCTACGAGCAGTACTTC. It translates to CASSLEGTSGAYEQYF. This chain joins TRBV7-3 and TRBJ2-7, with TRBD2 matching over 13 bases. Germline CDR1 and CDR2: SGHTA and FQGTGA. Trimming took 2 bases from V and 2 from J; bases not matched to a gene: 3. This CDR3 has 16 residues. Variable domain in full (rest from reference TRBV7-3 and TRBJ2-7): GAGVSQTPSNKVTEKGKYVELRCDPISGHTALYWYRQSLGQGPEFLIYFQGTGAADDSGLPNDRFFAVRPEGSVSTLKIQRTERGDSAVYLCASSLEGTSGAYEQYFGPGTRLTVT.

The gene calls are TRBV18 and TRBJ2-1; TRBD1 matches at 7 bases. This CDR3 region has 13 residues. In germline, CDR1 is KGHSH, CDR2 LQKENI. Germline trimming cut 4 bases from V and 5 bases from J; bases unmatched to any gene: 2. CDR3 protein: CASSRGTDNEQFF. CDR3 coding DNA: TGTGCCAGCTCACGTGGGACAGACAATGAGCAGTTCTTC.

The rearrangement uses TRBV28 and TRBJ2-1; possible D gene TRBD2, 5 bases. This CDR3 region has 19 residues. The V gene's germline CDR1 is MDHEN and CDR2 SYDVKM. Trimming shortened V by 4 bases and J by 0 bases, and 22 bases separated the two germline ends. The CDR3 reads CASSSHPGRRASSYNEQFF. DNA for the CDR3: TGTGCCAGCAGTTCCCACCCCGGCCGGCGGGCGAGCTCCTACAATGAGCAGTTCTTC.

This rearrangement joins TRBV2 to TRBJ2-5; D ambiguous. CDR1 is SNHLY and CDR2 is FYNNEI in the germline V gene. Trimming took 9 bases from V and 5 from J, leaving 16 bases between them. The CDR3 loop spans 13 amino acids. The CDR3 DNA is TGTGCCAGAAGAATTTCAGGTCTTGAGACCCAGTACTTC. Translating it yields CARRISGLETQYF.

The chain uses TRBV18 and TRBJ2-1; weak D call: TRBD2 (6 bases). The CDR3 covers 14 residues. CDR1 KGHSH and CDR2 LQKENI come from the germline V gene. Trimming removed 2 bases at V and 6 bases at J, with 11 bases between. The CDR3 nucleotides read TGTGCCAGCTCACCAACGGTGCGGGGCAATGAGCAGTTCTTC. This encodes CASSPTVRGNEQFF.

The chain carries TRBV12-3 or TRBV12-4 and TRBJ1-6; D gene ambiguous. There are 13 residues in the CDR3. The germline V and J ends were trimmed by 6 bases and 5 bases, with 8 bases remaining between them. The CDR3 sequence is CASRHTDNSPLHF. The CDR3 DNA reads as TGTGCCAGCAGGCATACAGATAATTCACCCCTCCACTTT.